What follows describes a single T cell receptor (beta chain). Its antigen remains unknown. At one of its ends the junction is not consistent with the germline gene, which may arise from a read error. The data derive from a study of shared clonotypes between healthy human individuals. Findings and limits, study-wide: Genetic and exposure-history diversity was limited by the few donors.

Sequencing was performed on unsorted PBMC DNA using ten immunoSEQ deep assay plates. Repertoires were generated with immunoSEQ multiplex PCR, while TCRdb's copy carries only in-frame clones and drops some. Here the sample spans under 600,000 clones, around 78% being singletons. Germline CDR1 SSHAT, CDR2 FNYEAQ (reference sequence). This CDR3 has 13 residues. Unsorted samples drew genomic DNA from approximately 90 million PBMCs. The V gene is TRBV7-7, the J gene TRBJ1-1, with D perhaps TRBD1 (5 bases). This clonotype was obtained from a middle-aged woman in good health. Some clones in this sample may be carry-over from other donors' samples. What was sequenced was PBMCs. The DNA of the CDR3 is TGTGCTAGCAGCTTAGGACGGGGGGCTGAAGCTTTCTTT. This sequence encodes CASSLGRGAEAFF.